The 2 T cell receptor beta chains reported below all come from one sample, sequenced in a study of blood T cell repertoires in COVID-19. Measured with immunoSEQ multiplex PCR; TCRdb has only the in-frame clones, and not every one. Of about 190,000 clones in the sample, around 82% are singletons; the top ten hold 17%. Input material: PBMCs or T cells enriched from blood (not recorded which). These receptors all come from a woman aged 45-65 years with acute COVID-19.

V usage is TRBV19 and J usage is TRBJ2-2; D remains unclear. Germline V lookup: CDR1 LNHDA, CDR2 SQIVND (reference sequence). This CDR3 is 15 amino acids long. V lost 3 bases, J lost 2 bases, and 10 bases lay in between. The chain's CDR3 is CASSIGRTNTGELFF. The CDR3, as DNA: TGTGCCAGTAGTATTGGTCGTACTAACACCGGGGAGCTGTTTTTT. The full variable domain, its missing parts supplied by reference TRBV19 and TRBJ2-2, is DGGITQSPKYLFRKEGQNVTLSCEQNLNHDAMYWYRQDPGQGLRLIYYSQIVNDFQKGDIAEGYSVSREKKESFPLTVTSAQKNPTAFYLCASSIGRTNTGELFFGEGSRLTVL.

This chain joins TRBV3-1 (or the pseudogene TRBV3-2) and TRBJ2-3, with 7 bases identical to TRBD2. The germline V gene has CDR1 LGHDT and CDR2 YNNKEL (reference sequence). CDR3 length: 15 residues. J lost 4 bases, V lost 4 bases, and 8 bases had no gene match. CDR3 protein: CASSLTLRGADTQYF. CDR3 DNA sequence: TGTGCCAGCAGCCTAACTTTACGGGGGGCAGATACGCAGTATTTT.